This note documents a single T cell receptor beta chain sequence. This clone was seen a few times. Its antigen target is currently unknown. Base quality data are lacking; no much larger clone is found one base away. The germline V end is reduced by 5 bases and the J end by 6 bases; junction bases left unmatched: 7. The CDR3 covers 13 residues, taking in both the cysteine and the phenylalanine. Just the 39-base CDR3 DNA is kept, in frame starting at base 1. CDR1 and CDR2, looked up from the germline V gene, are SGHAT and FQNNGV. Sample time point, as interpreted from the label and publication: neoterminal ileum biopsy at postoperative endoscopy, about 6 months after surgery. Adults with ileal or ileocolonic Crohn's disease and an indication for ileocolonic resection were eligible for inclusion. Whole ileal mucosal biopsies were stored frozen at -80°C before DNA extraction. Genomic DNA was extracted from frozen whole biopsies with a TRizol-based method and quantified on a NanoDrop 2000 spectrophotometer.

This specimen comes from a study of T cell repertoires in ileal Crohn's disease (dated by TCRdb to between 2018 and 2021). Some background on the complete study: Median disease duration was roughly 8 years, and roughly 35% of patients were identified as active smokers at the time of surgery. All patients had surgery for a complication: stricturing disease in 61% and penetrating disease in roughly 40%. About half of the patients received postoperative therapy: about a dozen received thiopurines and over 15 received anti-TNF agents. The M6 samples were biopsies of the neoterminal ileum collected during postoperative colonoscopy. A prospective multicentre cohort supplied the 57 Crohn's disease patients whose TCR repertoires were analysed. Running in parallel with the study was a multicentre cohort set up to find predictors of early endoscopic recurrence following ileocolonic resection. Endoscopic postoperative recurrence was defined by a Rutgeerts score above i0. A total of some 150 mucosal samples from around 57 patients were sequenced, collected from several sites on the surgical specimen and at postoperative endoscopy. General conclusions and limits of the study: Endoscopic recurrence was found to be associated with higher high-frequency clone percentages at surgery, and recurrence was observed in all patients with clonality above 26.8% (18/57). More high-frequency clones were carried by sorted CD8 T cells than by CD4 T cells, suggesting that mucosal expansions were mainly CD8. Only a subgroup of patients, of unstated size, had their mucosal CD4 and CD8 T cells sorted and sequenced. Postoperative endoscopy was performed at varying times within the first year after surgery, with a median delay of approximately 6.6 months. Patients who were active smokers at surgery had a significantly higher proportion of clonal expansions than non-smokers (approximately 28% vs 17%, p=0.02).

For commercial TCRB immunosequencing, approximately 480 nanograms of biopsy DNA were submitted for each sample. Adaptive Biotechnology amplified CDR3 regions from genomic DNA with a two-step multiplex PCR that controlled for amplification bias. The first PCR used primers for every V and J gene segment; the second PCR added barcodes and Illumina adapters. CDR3 libraries were sequenced on an Illumina instrument. The study's processing was this. The analysis used both the pipelines supplied by the vendor and custom analysis of the raw data in R/Bioconductor with R version 3.3.0. Clonality, ranging from 0 to 1, was calculated as the inverse of the normalised Shannon entropy of all productive clones. High-frequency clones were defined as the share of the repertoire taken up by the top 100 clones, keeping only clones that passed a 95% confidence test. The Simpson index measured repertoire diversity, and the Morisita-Horn index measured overlap between samples. In its TCRdb copy, this immuneACCESS table keeps in-frame sequences only and misses some clones. Where compared with another copy, unresolved V genes explain less than half of these, and the others have no known cause. V, J and clone size derive from that table, while D and trimming were established from the DNA sequence. This sample comprises approximately 10,000 clones, 60% to 85% of them detected only once. Approximately 7% of the sample rests with the top ten.

Sequencing was performed on ileal tissue. The receptor was derived from an adult with Crohn's disease. The chain is assembled from TRBV11-2 and TRBJ2-7, and 7 junctional nucleotides match TRBD1. The CDR3 in this case is CASSPRQGLEQYF. Read as DNA, the sequence is TGTGCCAGCAGCCCCCGACAGGGCCTCGAGCAGTACTTC.